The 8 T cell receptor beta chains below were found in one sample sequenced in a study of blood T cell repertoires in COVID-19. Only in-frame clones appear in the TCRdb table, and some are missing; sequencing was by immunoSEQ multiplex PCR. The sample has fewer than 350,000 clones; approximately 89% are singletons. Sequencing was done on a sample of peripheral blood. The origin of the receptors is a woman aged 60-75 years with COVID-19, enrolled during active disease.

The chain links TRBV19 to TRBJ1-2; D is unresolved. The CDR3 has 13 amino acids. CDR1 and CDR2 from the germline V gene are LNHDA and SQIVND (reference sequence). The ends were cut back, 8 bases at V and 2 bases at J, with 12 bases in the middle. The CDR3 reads CASEDSGNYGYTF. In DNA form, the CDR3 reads TGTGCCAGTGAGGATTCGGGAAACTATGGCTACACCTTC. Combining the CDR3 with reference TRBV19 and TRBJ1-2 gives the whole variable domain DGGITQSPKYLFRKEGQNVTLSCEQNLNHDAMYWYRQDPGQGLRLIYYSQIVNDFQKGDIAEGYSVSREKKESFPLTVTSAQKNPTAFYLCASEDSGNYGYTFGSGTRLTVV.

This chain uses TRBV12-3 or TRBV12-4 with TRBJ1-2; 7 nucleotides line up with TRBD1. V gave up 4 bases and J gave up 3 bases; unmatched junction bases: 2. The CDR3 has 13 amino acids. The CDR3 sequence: CASSYDRDYGYTF. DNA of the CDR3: TGTGCCAGCAGTTACGACAGGGACTATGGCTACACCTTC.

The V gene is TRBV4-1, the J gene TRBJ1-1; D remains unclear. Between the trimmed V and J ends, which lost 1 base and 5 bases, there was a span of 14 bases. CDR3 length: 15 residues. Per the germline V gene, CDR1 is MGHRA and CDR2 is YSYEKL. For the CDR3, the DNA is TGCGCCAGCAGCCAAGGATCGGTTCCGGGTACTGAAGCTTTCTTT. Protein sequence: CASSQGSVPGTEAFF.

CDR3 sequence: CASSQWRGTYNEQFF. The CDR3 region has the DNA TGTGCCAGCAGCCAGTGGCGGGGGACCTACAATGAGCAGTTCTTC. The chain uses TRBV11-2 and TRBJ2-1; 7 bases agree with TRBD2. The CDR3 has 15 residues. After removal of 5 bases from V and 2 bases from J, the junction contained 6 bases not matched to a gene. Per the germline V gene, CDR1 is SGHAT and CDR2 is FQNNGV.

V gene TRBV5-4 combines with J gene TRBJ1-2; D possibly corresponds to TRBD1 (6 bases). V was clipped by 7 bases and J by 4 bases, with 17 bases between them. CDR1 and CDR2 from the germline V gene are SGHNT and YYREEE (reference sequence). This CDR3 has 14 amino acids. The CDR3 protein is CASYPGTLSYGYTF. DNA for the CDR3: TGTGCCAGCTACCCCGGGACACTTTCCTATGGCTACACCTTC. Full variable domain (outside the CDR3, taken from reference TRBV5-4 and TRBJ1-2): ETGVTQSPTHLIKTRGQQVTLRCSSQSGHNTVSWYQQALGQGPQFIFQYYREEENGRGNFPPRFSGLQFPNYSSELNVNALELDDSALYLCASYPGTLSYGYTFGSGTRLTVV.

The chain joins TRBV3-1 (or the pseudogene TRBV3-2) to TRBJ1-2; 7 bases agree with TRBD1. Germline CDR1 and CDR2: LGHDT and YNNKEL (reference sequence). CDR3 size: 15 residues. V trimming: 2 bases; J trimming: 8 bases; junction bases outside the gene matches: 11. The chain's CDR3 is CASSQSDRELWGYTF. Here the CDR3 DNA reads TGTGCCAGCAGCCAATCTGACAGGGAACTATGGGGCTACACCTTC.

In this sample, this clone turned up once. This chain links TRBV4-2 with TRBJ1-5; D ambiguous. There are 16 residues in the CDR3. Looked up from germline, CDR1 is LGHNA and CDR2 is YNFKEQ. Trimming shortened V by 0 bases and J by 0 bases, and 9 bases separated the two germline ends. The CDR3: CASSQDRINSNQPQHF. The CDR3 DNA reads TGTGCCAGCAGCCAAGACAGGATTAATAGCAATCAGCCCCAGCATTTT.

CDR3 protein: CASSFPTGDIPEGEAFF. The CDR3 DNA sequence: TGTGCCAGTAGTTTCCCGACAGGGGACATCCCCGAAGGAGAAGCTTTCTTT. This chain joins TRBV19 and TRBJ1-1, with 8 bases fitting TRBD1. After removal of 5 bases from V and 8 bases from J, the junction contained 19 bases not matched to a gene. The germline V gene has CDR1 LNHDA and CDR2 SQIVND (reference sequence). CDR3 length equals 17 residues.